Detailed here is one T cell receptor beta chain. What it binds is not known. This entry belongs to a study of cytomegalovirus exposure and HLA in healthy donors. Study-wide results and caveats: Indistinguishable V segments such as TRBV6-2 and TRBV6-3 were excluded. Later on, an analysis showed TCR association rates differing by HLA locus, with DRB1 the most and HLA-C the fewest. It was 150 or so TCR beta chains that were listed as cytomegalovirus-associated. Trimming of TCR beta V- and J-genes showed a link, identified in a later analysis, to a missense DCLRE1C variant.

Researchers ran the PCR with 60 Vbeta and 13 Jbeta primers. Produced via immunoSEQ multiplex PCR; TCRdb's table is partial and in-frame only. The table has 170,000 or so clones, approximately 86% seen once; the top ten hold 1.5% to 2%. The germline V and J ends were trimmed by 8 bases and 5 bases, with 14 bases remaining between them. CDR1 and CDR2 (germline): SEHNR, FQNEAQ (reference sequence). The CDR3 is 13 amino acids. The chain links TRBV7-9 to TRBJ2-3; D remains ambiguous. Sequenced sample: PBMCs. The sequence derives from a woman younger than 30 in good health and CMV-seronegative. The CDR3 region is CASLRVFQDTQYF. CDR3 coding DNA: TGTGCCAGCCTTCGGGTTTTCCAAGATACGCAGTATTTT.